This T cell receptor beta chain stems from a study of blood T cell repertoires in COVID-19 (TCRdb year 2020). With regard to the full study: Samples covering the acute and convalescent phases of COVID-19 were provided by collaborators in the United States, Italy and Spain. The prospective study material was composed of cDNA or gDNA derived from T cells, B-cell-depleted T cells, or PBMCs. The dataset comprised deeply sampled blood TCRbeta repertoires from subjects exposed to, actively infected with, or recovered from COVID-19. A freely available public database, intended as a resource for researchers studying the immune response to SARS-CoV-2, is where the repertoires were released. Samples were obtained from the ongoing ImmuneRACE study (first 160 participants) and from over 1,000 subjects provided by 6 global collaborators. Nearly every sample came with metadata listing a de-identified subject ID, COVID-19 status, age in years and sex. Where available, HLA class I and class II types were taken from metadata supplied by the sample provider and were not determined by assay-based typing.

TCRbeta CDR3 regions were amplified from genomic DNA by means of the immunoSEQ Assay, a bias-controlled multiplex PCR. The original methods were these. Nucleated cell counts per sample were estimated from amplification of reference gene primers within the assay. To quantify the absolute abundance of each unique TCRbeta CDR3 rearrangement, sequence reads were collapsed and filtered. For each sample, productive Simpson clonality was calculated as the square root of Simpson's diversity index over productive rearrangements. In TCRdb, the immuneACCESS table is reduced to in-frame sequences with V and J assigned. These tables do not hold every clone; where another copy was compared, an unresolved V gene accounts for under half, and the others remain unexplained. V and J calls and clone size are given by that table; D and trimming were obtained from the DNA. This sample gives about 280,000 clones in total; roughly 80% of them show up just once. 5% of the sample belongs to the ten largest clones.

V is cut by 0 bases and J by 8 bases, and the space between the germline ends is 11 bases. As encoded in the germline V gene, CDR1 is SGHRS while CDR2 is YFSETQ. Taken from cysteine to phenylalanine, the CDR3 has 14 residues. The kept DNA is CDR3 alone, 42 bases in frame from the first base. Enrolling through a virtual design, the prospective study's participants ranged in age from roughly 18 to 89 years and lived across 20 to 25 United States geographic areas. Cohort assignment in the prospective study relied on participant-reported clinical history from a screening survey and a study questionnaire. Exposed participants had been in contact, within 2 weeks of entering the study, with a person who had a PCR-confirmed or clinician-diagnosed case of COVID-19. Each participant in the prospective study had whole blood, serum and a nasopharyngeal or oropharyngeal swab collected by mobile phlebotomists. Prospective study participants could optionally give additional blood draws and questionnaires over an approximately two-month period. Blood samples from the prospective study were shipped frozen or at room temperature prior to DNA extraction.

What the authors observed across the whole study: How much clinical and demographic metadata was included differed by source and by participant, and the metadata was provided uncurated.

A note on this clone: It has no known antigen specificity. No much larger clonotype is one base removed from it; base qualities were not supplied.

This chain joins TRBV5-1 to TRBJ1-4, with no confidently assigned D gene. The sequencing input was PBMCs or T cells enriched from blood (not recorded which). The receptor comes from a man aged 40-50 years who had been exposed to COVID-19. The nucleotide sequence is TGCGCCAGCAGCTTGGTTACCATCAGGGAAAAACTGTTTTTT. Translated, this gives CASSLVTIREKLFF.